Listed here are 10 T cell receptor beta chains from one sample, sequenced in a study of identical twins. TCRdb re-derived calls from the 5' RACE reads in MiXCR, one entry per CDR3 protein. The sample has approximately 490,000 distinct CDR3 sequences, about 20% seen once. These sequences were also reported in another study, on yellow fever vaccine responses in identical twins.

Sequenced: CD4+ T cells sorted from blood. These receptors were collected from a woman aged 18 to 35 in good health.

The chain combines TRBV12-3 or TRBV12-4 with TRBJ2-3; 7 bases align to TRBD1. There are 15 residues in the CDR3. J lost 4 bases, V lost 6 bases, and 10 bases had no gene match. The CDR3 reads CASRHSGTVADTQYF. CDR3 nucleotides: TGTGCCAGCAGACACTCCGGGACAGTAGCAGATACGCAGTATTTT.

The chain is built from TRBV19 and TRBJ1-1; TRBD1 might be the D (5 bases). CDR3 length equals 13 residues. The germline gives CDR1 LNHDA, CDR2 SQIVND (reference sequence). V was clipped by 4 bases and J by 4 bases, with 10 bases between them. In DNA, the CDR3 is TGTGCCAGTAGTACCCGGGGCCTCACTGAAGCTTTCTTT. This gives the protein CASSTRGLTEAFF.

The rearrangement links TRBV6-6 to TRBJ2-5; D is undetermined. The CDR3 is 13 amino acids. Germline V gives CDR1 MNHNY, CDR2 SVGAGI (reference sequence). The ends were cut back, 1 base at V and 5 bases at J, with 8 bases in the middle. The CDR3 protein is CASSYLTGETQYF. The CDR3 DNA follows: TGTGCCAGCAGTTACTTGACCGGGGAGACCCAGTACTTC.

The chain combines TRBV20-1 with TRBJ2-7; TRBD2 matches at 9 bases. The CDR3 runs 15 residues. V lost 0 bases to trimming and J lost 4 bases; unmatched junction nucleotides: 7. Germline CDR1 and CDR2: DFQATT and SNEGSKA (reference sequence). The CDR3 DNA sequence: TGCAGTGCTAGAGAAGCGACTAGCGGAACTTACGAGCAGTACTTC. Translation gives CSAREATSGTYEQYF.

This clonotype was counted only a few times. The rearrangement uses TRBV18 and TRBJ2-3; no reliable D call. Per the germline V gene, CDR1 is KGHSH and CDR2 is LQKENI. Trimming left V 2 bases short and J 1 base short, with 4 bases between. The CDR3 totals 13 residues. The CDR3 sequence: CASSPSRTDTQYF. The CDR3 DNA reads as TGTGCCAGCTCACCAAGTCGCACAGATACGCAGTATTTT.

This chain links TRBV20-1 with TRBJ2-2; TRBD2 agrees at 10 bases. V trimming: 3 bases; J trimming: 3 bases; junction bases outside the gene matches: 4. This CDR3 has 15 residues. Germline V gene data show CDR1 as DFQATT and CDR2 as SNEGSKA (reference sequence). The CDR3 DNA follows: TGCAGTGCTAGGCGGACTAGCGGCCACACCGGGGAGCTGTTTTTT. Amino acid sequence: CSARRTSGHTGELFF.

This chain connects TRBV28 to TRBJ1-6; tentative D call: TRBD1 (6 bases). Germline CDR1 MDHEN, CDR2 SYDVKM. The V and J ends lost 7 bases and 6 bases respectively, with 16 bases between them. CDR3 length: 15 residues. The CDR3 DNA follows: TGTGCCAGCAACTCGGGGGGACACGTTAATTCACCCCTCCACTTT. Its translation is CASNSGGHVNSPLHF.

In its sample, this clonotype was seen a few times. The gene calls are TRBV4-1 and TRBJ2-1, with a possible D match to TRBD2 (6 bases). With 1 base removed from V and 0 bases from J, the gap between germline ends came to 13 bases. From germline, CDR1 is MGHRA and CDR2 YSYEKL. CDR3 size: 17 residues. The CDR3 sequence is CASSQVPGGVSYNEQFF. For the CDR3, the DNA is TGCGCCAGCAGCCAAGTCCCCGGCGGGGTCTCCTACAATGAGCAGTTCTTC.

This clonotype was observed a handful of times. The rearrangement joins TRBV5-1 to TRBJ2-2, with a tentative D call TRBD1 (6 bases). V lost 6 bases, J lost 0 bases, and 12 bases lay in between. CDR1 SGHRS and CDR2 YFSETQ come from the germline V gene. The CDR3 extends over 15 amino acids. CDR3 in DNA: TGCGCCAGCACTCTGTCAGGGGCGAACACCGGGGAGCTGTTTTTT. Its protein is CASTLSGANTGELFF.

The genes are TRBV7-8 and TRBJ2-4, with 9 nucleotides matching TRBD1. The V segment lost 5 bases and the J segment 5 bases; nucleotides outside the gene matches: 13. Germline values: CDR1 SGHVS, CDR2 FQNEAQ. CDR3 length: 17 residues. Here the CDR3 DNA reads TGTGCCAGCAGCGACCTACTACCGGGACAGGGACAAAACATTCAGTACTTC. The encoded protein is CASSDLLPGQGQNIQYF. The variable domain in full, with the rest retrieved from reference TRBV7-8 and TRBJ2-4, is GAGVSQSPRYKVAKRGQDVALRCDPISGHVSLFWYQQALGQGPEFLTYFQNEAQLDKSGLPSDRFFAERPEGSVSTLKIQRTQQEDSAVYLCASSDLLPGQGQNIQYFGAGTRLSVL.